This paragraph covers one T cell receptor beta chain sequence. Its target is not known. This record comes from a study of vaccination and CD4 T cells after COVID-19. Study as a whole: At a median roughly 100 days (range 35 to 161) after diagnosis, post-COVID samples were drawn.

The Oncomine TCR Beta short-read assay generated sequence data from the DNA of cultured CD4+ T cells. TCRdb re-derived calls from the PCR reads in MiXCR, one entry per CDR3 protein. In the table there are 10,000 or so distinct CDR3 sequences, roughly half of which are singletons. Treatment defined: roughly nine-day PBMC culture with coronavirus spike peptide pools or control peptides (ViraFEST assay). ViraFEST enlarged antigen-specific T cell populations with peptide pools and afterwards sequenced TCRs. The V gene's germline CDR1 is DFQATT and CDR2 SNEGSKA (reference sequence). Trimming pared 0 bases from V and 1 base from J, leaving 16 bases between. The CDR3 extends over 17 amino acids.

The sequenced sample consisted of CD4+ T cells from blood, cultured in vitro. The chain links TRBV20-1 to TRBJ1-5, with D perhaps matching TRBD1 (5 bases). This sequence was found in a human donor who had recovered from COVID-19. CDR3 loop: CSAREHGGKLSNQPQHF. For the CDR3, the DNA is TGCAGTGCTAGAGAACATGGGGGAAAGCTAAGCAATCAGCCCCAGCATTTT.